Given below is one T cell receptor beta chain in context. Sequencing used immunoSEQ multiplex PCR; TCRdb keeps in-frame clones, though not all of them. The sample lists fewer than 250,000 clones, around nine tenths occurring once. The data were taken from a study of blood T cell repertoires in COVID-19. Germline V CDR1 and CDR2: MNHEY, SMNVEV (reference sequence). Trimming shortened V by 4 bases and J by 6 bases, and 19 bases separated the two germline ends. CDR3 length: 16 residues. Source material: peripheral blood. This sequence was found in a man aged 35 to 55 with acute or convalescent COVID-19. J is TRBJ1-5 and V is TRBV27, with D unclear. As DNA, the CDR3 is TGTGCCAGCAGTTCTTCACCCTCGACGAGCGGTCAGCCCCAGCATTTT. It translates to CASSSSPSTSGQPQHF.